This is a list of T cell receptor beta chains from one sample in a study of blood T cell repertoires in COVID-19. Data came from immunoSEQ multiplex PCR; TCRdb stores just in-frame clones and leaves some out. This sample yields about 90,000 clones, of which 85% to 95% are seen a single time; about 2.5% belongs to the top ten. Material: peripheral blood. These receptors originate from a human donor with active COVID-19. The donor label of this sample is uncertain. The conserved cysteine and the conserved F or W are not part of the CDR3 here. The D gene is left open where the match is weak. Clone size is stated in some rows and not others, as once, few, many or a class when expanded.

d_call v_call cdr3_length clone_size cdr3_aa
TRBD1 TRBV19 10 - ASDRVRTEAF
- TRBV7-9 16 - ASSSTGWRLSGANVLT
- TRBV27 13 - ASSLQGLGTDTQY
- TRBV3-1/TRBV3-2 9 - ASSRGYGYT
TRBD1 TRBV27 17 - ASSPTSGTGILNNQPQH
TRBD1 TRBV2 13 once ASRAGTGVYNEQF
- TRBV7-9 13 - ASSASWGSSYGYT
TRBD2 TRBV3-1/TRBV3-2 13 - ASSQVGLGKDTQY
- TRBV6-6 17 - ASSRQETYGQKGDTEAF
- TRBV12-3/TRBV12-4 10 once ASTPRRTEAF
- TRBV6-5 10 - ASRATGNTIY
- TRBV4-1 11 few ASMERGTDTQY
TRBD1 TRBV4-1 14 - ASSRGQGGFGTEAF
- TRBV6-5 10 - ASRVPSGEQF
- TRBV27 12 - ASSARTGTDTQY
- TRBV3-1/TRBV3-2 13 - ASSVGGGYTDTQY
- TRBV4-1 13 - ASSQDRRGRYEQY
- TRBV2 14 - ASSEGRTGTYEKLF
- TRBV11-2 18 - ASSLEVISGIGWATGELF
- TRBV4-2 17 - ASSQDPTEGWGGAYEQY
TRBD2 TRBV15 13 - ATSRDGGGAGEQF
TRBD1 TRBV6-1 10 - ASSPTGGPLH
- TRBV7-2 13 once ASKRDGHGDSPLH
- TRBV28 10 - ASNSRTDTQY
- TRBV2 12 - ASSRGPRGETQY
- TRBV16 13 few ASSQSGRGNSPLH
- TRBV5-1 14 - ASSLVGGSFSYEQY
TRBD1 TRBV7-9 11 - ASSPTGRDGYT
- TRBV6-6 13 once ASSSATGFTGELF
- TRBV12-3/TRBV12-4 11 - ASFRGSQETQY
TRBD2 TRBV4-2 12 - ASSPTSGGIEQF
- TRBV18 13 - ASSPLGGRKETQY
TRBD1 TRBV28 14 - ASRTLPGQGNQPQH
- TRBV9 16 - ASSVNGKKAGAGNTIY
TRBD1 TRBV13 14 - ASSLDRGGSNSPLH